This T cell receptor beta chain was observed in a study of beta chain features in type 1 diabetes. Study at large: The number of sorted cells examined across all samples was fewer than 110,000,000.

The CDR3 contains 15 residues. Germline CDR1 SGHNT, CDR2 YYREEE (reference sequence). Trimming left V 4 bases short and J 6 bases short, with 19 bases between. CD45RO/CCR7/CD25/CD127/CD95/CD27 sorting isolated CD4+ naive, central memory, regulatory and stem cell-like memory cells. Purity exceeding 95% was reached by all sorted populations. TCRB transcripts that were expressed got sequenced, as all of the isolated RNA had been reverse transcribed. Naive, central memory and regulatory T cell samples averaged roughly 3.7 million reads. Profiled with immunoSEQ multiplex PCR; TCRdb holds only in-frame clones, not every one. The sample has about 220,000 clones, approximately 11% seen once. In its sample, this clone was seen a few times.

The sequence came from a man younger than 35 in good health. Sequencing used central memory CD4+ T cells from blood. The J gene is TRBJ2-5, the V gene TRBV5-4, with D tentatively TRBD1 or TRBD2 (6 bases each). The CDR3: CASSHGGPGVKTQYF. The CDR3 DNA follows: TGTGCCAGCAGCCATGGGGGCCCGGGAGTTAAGACCCAGTACTTC.